These 17 T cell receptor beta chains share one sample of origin, sequenced in a study of blood T cell repertoires in COVID-19 (dated by TCRdb to 2018 to 2020). Libraries were prepared through the immunoSEQ multiplex PCR assay. In TCRdb, the immuneACCESS table is reduced to in-frame sequences with V and J assigned. These tables do not hold every clone; where another copy was compared, an unresolved V gene accounts for under half, and the others remain unexplained. The sample table lists about 360,000 clones, 87% of them with a count of one. The ten largest clonotypes hold 1.3% of the sample. The sample consisted of PBMCs or T cells enriched from blood (not recorded which). The receptors were sampled from a man aged 25 to 45 who had recovered from COVID-19.

This clone was picked up a small number of times. The J gene is TRBJ1-6, the V gene TRBV7-9; 9 bases line up with TRBD1. The CDR3 loop spans 15 amino acids. Germline assignment: CDR1 SEHNR and CDR2 FQNEAQ (reference sequence). V shed 5 bases and J 10 bases; nucleotides not matched to a gene: 9. The CDR3 here is CASSEGQGRGSPLHF. CDR3 nucleotides: TGTGCCAGCAGCGAAGGACAGGGGCGGGGGTCACCCCTCCACTTT.

The chain uses TRBV19 and TRBJ2-7; possible D gene TRBD1, 6 bases. With 7 bases removed from V and 3 bases from J, the gap between germline ends came to 16 bases. CDR3 length: 14 amino acids. In germline, CDR1 is LNHDA, CDR2 SQIVND (reference sequence). The CDR3 sequence is CASKPVGRGYEQYF. The CDR3 DNA reads TGTGCCAGTAAACCTGTCGGCAGGGGCTACGAGCAGTACTTC.

V is TRBV27 and J is TRBJ1-2, with 9 bases matching TRBD1. The CDR3 has 15 residues. With V trimmed by 5 bases and J by 4 bases, 8 bases remained unmatched. Looked up from germline, CDR1 is MNHEY and CDR2 is SMNVEV (reference sequence). CDR3 DNA sequence: TGTGCCAGCAGTCAGGACAGGGGAAGCTTCTATGGCTACACCTTC. Residues: CASSQDRGSFYGYTF.

This chain uses TRBV7-9 with TRBJ1-2; no reliable D call. The germline V and J ends were trimmed by 1 base and 4 bases, with 10 bases remaining between them. Germline V gene lookup returns CDR1 SEHNR and CDR2 FQNEAQ (reference sequence). This CDR3 is 14 amino acids long. CDR3 region: CASSLELVLYGYTF. The CDR3 bases are TGTGCCAGCAGCTTAGAGCTGGTTCTCTATGGCTACACCTTC.

The gene calls are TRBV25-1 and TRBJ2-4; TRBD2 might be the D (6 bases). V was pared by 2 bases and J by 6 bases, with 14 bases between. Germline CDR1 reads MGHDK; CDR2 reads SYGVNS. The CDR3 sequence is 15 residues long. The CDR3 DNA reads as TGTGCCAGCAGTGAAGGTGGCGGGCGGGGAAACATTCAGTACTTC. Translation: CASSEGGGRGNIQYF. Filled out from reference TRBV25-1 and TRBJ2-4, the complete variable domain reads EADIYQTPRYLVIGTGKKITLECSQTMGHDKMYWYQQDPGMELHLIHYSYGVNSTEKGDLSSESTVSRIRTEHFPLTLESARPSHTSQYLCASSEGGGRGNIQYFGAGTRLSVL.

The genes are TRBV12-5 and TRBJ2-5; 7 bases are a match to TRBD1. J lost 5 bases, V lost 0 bases, and 6 bases had no gene match. The CDR3 sequence is 15 residues long. Germline V gene lookup returns CDR1 LGHNT and CDR2 FRNRAP. Written as DNA, the CDR3 is TGTGCTAGTGGTTTGGTGGTGCAGGGGGTTGAGACCCAGTACTTC. Translating gives CASGLVVQGVETQYF.

The V and J genes are TRBV5-1 and TRBJ2-7, with D possibly being TRBD1 (5 bases). The CDR3 runs 13 residues. Germline CDR1 and CDR2: SGHRS and YFSETQ. V lost 0 bases to trimming and J lost 1 base, with 5 bases between them. CDR3 protein: CASSLDRSYEQYF. The CDR3 nucleotides are TGCGCCAGCAGCTTGGACAGGTCCTACGAGCAGTACTTC.

The V gene is TRBV3-1 (or the pseudogene TRBV3-2), the J gene TRBJ1-4, with D possibly TRBD1 on 6 matching bases. CDR3 size: 13 residues. V lost 3 bases, J lost 8 bases, and 10 bases lay in between. Germline values: CDR1 LGHDT, CDR2 YNNKEL (reference sequence). CDR3 bases: TGTGCCAGCAGCCACGGGAGGGGGGAAAAACTGTTTTTT. Translation gives CASSHGRGEKLFF.

The rearrangement links TRBV7-2 to TRBJ2-2, with TRBD2 identical over 8 bases. J was trimmed by 2 bases and V by 5 bases; bases with no gene match: 7. CDR1 SGHTA and CDR2 FQGNSA come from the germline V gene. The CDR3 is 16 residues long. The CDR3 DNA sequence: TGTGCCAGCAGCCCCCGGCGGGGGGAAAACACCGGGGAGCTGTTTTTT. Translated, it gives CASSPRRGENTGELFF.

The chain has TRBV25-1 and TRBJ2-2; TRBD1 aligns across 7 bases. Germline CDR1 is MGHDK and CDR2 is SYGVNS. The CDR3 runs to 16 residues. J gave up 6 bases and V 7 bases, and 14 bases lay outside the gene matches. The CDR3 region has the DNA TGTGCCAGCACCGACCGACGACAGGGTACCGCCGGGGAGCTGTTTTTT. Its protein is CASTDRRQGTAGELFF.

V and J are TRBV3-1 (or the pseudogene TRBV3-2) and TRBJ1-6, with D perhaps matching TRBD1 (6 bases). Germline V CDR1 and CDR2: LGHDT, YNNKEL (reference sequence). CDR3 size: 20 residues. Trimming pared 0 bases from V and 8 bases from J, leaving 26 bases between. CDR3 bases: TGTGCCAGCAGCCAAGATTACTCTTCCTTCTTGGCCAGGGGCGATTCACCCCTCCACTTT. Its translation is CASSQDYSSFLARGDSPLHF.

Only a few counts were recorded for this clone. This chain uses TRBV7-9 with TRBJ2-7; the D gene is possibly TRBD2 (7 bases). Germline V gene lookup returns CDR1 SEHNR and CDR2 FQNEAQ (reference sequence). V was trimmed by 5 bases and J by 2 bases, leaving 19 bases between them. This CDR3 is 16 amino acids long. In DNA, the CDR3 is TGTGCCAGCAGCCCCCCCGGGGGGCGACATGCCTACGAGCAGTACTTC. This encodes CASSPPGGRHAYEQYF.

This clone was seen only once. Written as DNA, the CDR3 is TGTGCCAGCAGCTTAGTTGGGGGGGCAGTTAACACTGAAGCTTTCTTT. It yields the protein CASSLVGGAVNTEAFF. V gene TRBV7-9 combines with J gene TRBJ1-1; D perhaps matches TRBD1 (6 bases). V dropped 1 base and J dropped 2 bases, with 14 bases sitting between them. CDR1 is SEHNR, CDR2 FQNEAQ, per germline (reference sequence). The CDR3 length is 16 residues.

The rearrangement joins TRBV3-1 (or the pseudogene TRBV3-2) to TRBJ2-2; maybe TRBD1 (7 bases). The CDR3 is made up of 14 amino acids. V lost 6 bases and J lost 3, with 11 bases in between. Germline V CDR1 and CDR2: LGHDT, YNNKEL (reference sequence). The CDR3 nucleotides are TGTGCCAGCAGGGAGGGACAGTACACCGGGGAGCTGTTTTTT. Its translation: CASREGQYTGELFF.

The chain joins TRBV2 to TRBJ2-7, with 11 bases fitting TRBD1. The germline V gene has CDR1 SNHLY and CDR2 FYNNEI. V lost 11 bases to trimming and J lost 1 base; unmatched junction nucleotides: 10. The CDR3 runs to 15 residues. CDR3 sequence reads: CAATKGQGVSYEQYF. In DNA form, the CDR3 reads TGTGCCGCGACAAAGGGACAGGGGGTTTCCTACGAGCAGTACTTC.

The chain joins TRBV3-1 (or the pseudogene TRBV3-2) to TRBJ1-1; D gene unclear. Germline assignment: CDR1 LGHDT and CDR2 YNNKEL (reference sequence). This CDR3 has 13 residues. V lost 1 base and J lost 5, with 8 bases in between. The CDR3 region is CASSQGDLTEAFF. CDR3 in DNA: TGTGCCAGCAGCCAAGGAGATTTGACTGAAGCTTTCTTT.

This chain links TRBV6-5 with TRBJ2-7, with D perhaps matching TRBD2 (6 bases). The CDR3 is 14 residues long. The germline V gene encodes CDR1 MNHEY and CDR2 SVGAGI. Trimming took 7 bases from V and 0 from J, leaving 13 bases between them. The CDR3 coding sequence is TGTGCCAGCAAAAGGGACGGGAGCTCCTACGAGCAGTACTTC. Its translation is CASKRDGSSYEQYF.